This entry lists 25 T cell receptor beta chains sequenced from one sample in a study of blood T cell repertoires in COVID-19. Some clones are missing from TCRdb's copy, which holds only in-frame ones; the method was immunoSEQ multiplex PCR. The data contain 200,000 to 250,000 clones, around 80% of them singletons. The sequenced material came from peripheral blood. The receptors were gathered from a man aged 50-60 years with active or convalescent COVID-19.

This chain joins TRBV6-1 and TRBJ2-7, with TRBD1 matching 11 bases. Germline assignment: CDR1 MNHNS and CDR2 SASEGT. The ends lost 0 bases at V and 6 bases at J; junction bases unmatched: 4. The CDR3 extends over 15 amino acids. The CDR3 DNA sequence: TGTGCCAGCAGTGAAGCGGACAGGGGGCGCTCCGAGCAGTACTTC. Translated, it gives CASSEADRGRSEQYF.

This chain connects TRBV19 to TRBJ1-5; TRBD1 might be the D (5 bases). V dropped 7 bases and J dropped 6 bases, with 13 bases sitting between them. The CDR3 has 13 residues. Germline V gene lookup returns CDR1 LNHDA and CDR2 SQIVND (reference sequence). In DNA, the CDR3 is TGTGCCAGTACCCAAGCGGGGGGTCAGCCCCAGCATTTT. It is translated as CASTQAGGQPQHF.

V and J are TRBV19 and TRBJ1-6, with no clear D. CDR1 and CDR2 (germline): LNHDA, SQIVND (reference sequence). Trimming removed 5 bases at V and 10 bases at J, with 15 bases between. This CDR3 spans 14 amino acids. The CDR3 is CASSVRGEGSPLHF. In DNA form, the CDR3 reads TGTGCCAGTAGTGTCCGCGGGGAAGGCTCACCCCTCCACTTT. The full variable domain, its missing parts supplied by reference TRBV19 and TRBJ1-6, is DGGITQSPKYLFRKEGQNVTLSCEQNLNHDAMYWYRQDPGQGLRLIYYSQIVNDFQKGDIAEGYSVSREKKESFPLTVTSAQKNPTAFYLCASSVRGEGSPLHFGNGTRLTVT.

The chain uses TRBV11-2 and TRBJ2-7, with a possible D match to TRBD1 (5 bases). Trimming stripped 4 bases from V and 9 bases from J, with 22 bases between. CDR1 SGHAT and CDR2 FQNNGV come from the germline V gene. The CDR3 runs 15 residues. The CDR3 spells CASSSASTGRHGQYV. DNA for the CDR3: TGTGCCAGCAGCTCCGCCTCCACAGGTAGGCATGGGCAGTACGTC.

Here the CDR3 reads CASSSYRTGQVYF. DNA of the CDR3: TGTGCCAGCAGTTCGTACAGGACAGGCCAAGTTTACTTC. The rearrangement links TRBV6-2 or TRBV6-3 to TRBJ2-4; 7 bases agree with TRBD1. Unmatched junction bases numbered 13, after V lost 4 bases and J lost 16 bases. The length of the CDR3 is 13 residues. CDR1 and CDR2 (germline): MNHEY, SVGEGT.

This chain uses TRBV28 with TRBJ1-3; weak D call: TRBD1 (6 bases). V lost 6 bases and J lost 3, with 12 bases in between. CDR1 and CDR2 (germline): MDHEN, SYDVKM. The CDR3 contains 14 residues. CDR3 sequence: CASSLQGDGNTIYF. As DNA, the CDR3 is TGTGCCAGCAGCCTACAGGGAGATGGAAACACCATATATTTT.

The chain is built from TRBV28 and TRBJ1-6, with D perhaps TRBD1 (6 bases). The CDR3 sequence is 20 residues long. Per germline, CDR1 MDHEN and CDR2 SYDVKM. The ends were cut back, 3 bases at V and 0 bases at J, with 21 bases in the middle. CDR3 residues: CASSFRSRDILSSYNSPLHF. The CDR3 nucleotides read TGTGCCAGCAGTTTCCGGTCCCGGGACATTCTGAGCTCCTATAATTCACCCCTCCACTTT.

The chain couples TRBV18 to TRBJ2-7; D may be TRBD2 (7 bases). The CDR3 length is 12 residues. Germline loops: CDR1 KGHSH, CDR2 LQKENI. Trimming removed 4 bases from V and 6 bases from J, with 10 bases in between. In DNA, the CDR3 is TGTGCCAGCTCACAGAGGGGGGGCGAGCAGTACTTC. Translation gives CASSQRGGEQYF.

This chain connects TRBV5-1 to TRBJ1-2; D not resolved. The CDR3 extends over 14 amino acids. Trimming shortened V by 5 bases and J by 8 bases, and 19 bases separated the two germline ends. CDR1 is SGHRS, CDR2 YFSETQ, per germline. The CDR3 reads CASSPRAPREGYTF. In DNA, the CDR3 is TGCGCCAGCAGTCCCCGGGCCCCGAGGGAGGGCTACACCTTC.

This clone is a singleton in its sample. The chain is built from TRBV18 and TRBJ2-1, with D perhaps matching TRBD2 (5 bases). The CDR3 runs to 16 residues. CDR1 and CDR2 from the germline V gene are KGHSH and LQKENI. The germline V and J ends were trimmed by 6 bases and 3 bases, with 18 bases remaining between them. The CDR3 sequence: CASSLATGFSYNEQFF. CDR3 in DNA: TGTGCCAGCTCCCTAGCCACGGGATTTAGCTACAATGAGCAGTTCTTC.

In its sample, this clone was seen a few times. The chain uses TRBV7-2 and TRBJ2-3; 7 nucleotides agree with TRBD2. Germline lookup yields CDR1 SGHTA and CDR2 FQGNSA. After removal of 8 bases from V and 2 bases from J, the junction contained 10 bases not matched to a gene. The CDR3 totals 15 residues. The CDR3 reads CASQRDYLSTDTQYF. CDR3 coding DNA: TGTGCCAGCCAGAGGGACTACCTATCCACAGATACGCAGTATTTT.

The chain combines TRBV28 with TRBJ2-1; TRBD1 matches at 10 bases. CDR3 length: 13 amino acids. The ends lost 8 bases at V and 4 bases at J; junction bases unmatched: 2. Per the germline V gene, CDR1 is MDHEN and CDR2 is SYDVKM. CDR3 coding DNA: TGTGCCAGCGGGACAGGGGCGTACAATGAGCAGTTCTTC. Amino acids: CASGTGAYNEQFF.

The chain joins TRBV10-3 to TRBJ2-5, with 8 bases fitting TRBD1. Per germline, CDR1 ENHRY and CDR2 SYGVKD. This CDR3 has 16 residues. Trimming removed 6 bases from V and 5 bases from J; junction bases left unmatched: 14. This chain's CDR3 is CAISPDRGIKEETQYF. CDR3 nucleotide sequence: TGTGCCATCAGCCCAGACAGGGGAATAAAGGAGGAGACCCAGTACTTC.

The J gene is TRBJ2-1, the V gene TRBV5-1; 10 bases line up with TRBD1. Germline V CDR1 and CDR2: SGHRS, YFSETQ. V shed 4 bases and J 4 bases; nucleotides not matched to a gene: 5. This CDR3 has 15 amino acids. For the CDR3, the DNA is TGCGCCAGCAGCGACGGACAGGGGGGTTACAATGAGCAGTTCTTC. Its protein product is CASSDGQGGYNEQFF.

This clone was seen a single time. The chain links TRBV6-4 to TRBJ2-3; no reliable D call. The CDR3 is 15 residues long. CDR1 and CDR2 (germline): MRHNA, SNTAGT. Trimming shortened V by 7 bases and J by 1 base, and 15 bases separated the two germline ends. The CDR3, as DNA: TGTGCCAGCACCATCGACCAGGTCCGCACAGATACGCAGTATTTT. This codes for CASTIDQVRTDTQYF.

The J gene is TRBJ1-3, the V gene TRBV15, with 7 bases aligning to TRBD1. V was pared by 0 bases and J by 1 base, with 9 bases of the junction left unmatched. CDR3 size: 18 residues. Germline V gene data show CDR1 as LNHNV and CDR2 as YYDKDF (reference sequence). In DNA, the CDR3 is TGTGCCACCAGCAGAGATAATGCAGGGACAGTATCTGGAAACACCATATATTTT. It specifies CATSRDNAGTVSGNTIYF.

The chain carries TRBV21-1 and TRBJ2-5; the table's TRBD2 call for D was not verified on the DNA. TRBV21-1 is marked as a pseudogene. The CDR3 length is 10 residues. The CDR3 loop reads CASSRREKYF. CDR3 sequence (DNA): TGTGCCAGCAGCCGCCGGGAAAAGTACTTC.

V and J are TRBV11-2 and TRBJ2-1; TRBD2 matches 11 bases. J gave up 7 bases and V 6 bases, and 2 bases lay outside the gene matches. The CDR3 covers 13 residues. Germline V gene lookup returns CDR1 SGHAT and CDR2 FQNNGV. The CDR3 sequence: CASRLAGDNEQFF. Here the CDR3 DNA reads TGTGCCAGCAGACTAGCGGGAGATAATGAGCAGTTCTTC.

This clone was recorded only once. The chain is built from TRBV11-2 and TRBJ2-7; 7 bases align to TRBD2. The CDR3 has 13 residues. V shed 3 bases, J shed 3 bases, and the junction held 2 bases outside the gene matches. Germline V gene sequence: CDR1 SGHAT, CDR2 FQNNGV. The CDR3 coding sequence is TGTGCCAGCAGCTTTGGGGGGGACTACGAGCAGTACGTC. It translates to CASSFGGDYEQYV.

V and J are TRBV5-1 and TRBJ2-3; 9 nucleotides align to TRBD1. The ends lost 3 bases at V and 7 bases at J; junction bases unmatched: 6. The CDR3 is 14 amino acids. Germline CDR1 SGHRS, CDR2 YFSETQ. The CDR3 sequence: CASSSRQGVNTQYF. The CDR3 bases are TGCGCCAGCAGCTCCAGACAGGGGGTTAATACGCAGTATTTT.

On this clone itself: The same CDR3 also results from other DNA sequences found in this sample. J is TRBJ2-1 and V is TRBV5-4; TRBD1 matches at 7 bases. The CDR3 runs 15 residues. J gave up 4 bases and V 0 bases, and 4 bases lay outside the gene matches. In germline, CDR1 is SGHNT, CDR2 YYREEE (reference sequence). CDR3 in amino acids: CASSLGTGRYNEQFF. In DNA, the CDR3 is TGTGCCAGCAGCTTGGGGACAGGCCGATACAATGAGCAGTTCTTC.

This chain links TRBV9 with TRBJ2-1; weak D call: TRBD2 (5 bases). V lost 0 bases, J lost 6 bases, and 10 bases lay in between. CDR1 SGDLS and CDR2 YYNGEE come from the germline V gene. The CDR3 loop spans 14 amino acids. The CDR3 nucleotides are TGTGCCAGCAGCGTAGCGGGGATCCTCAATGAGCAGTTCTTC. It specifies CASSVAGILNEQFF. Full variable domain (remainder filled in from reference TRBV9 and TRBJ2-1): DSGVTQTPKHLITATGQRVTLRCSPRSGDLSVYWYQQSLDQGLQFLIQYYNGEERAKGNILERFSAQQFPDLHSELNLSSLELGDSALYFCASSVAGILNEQFFGPGTRLTVL.

The rearrangement joins TRBV5-4 to TRBJ2-7, with a tentative D call TRBD1 (5 bases). The CDR3 runs 17 residues. The V and J ends lost 4 bases and 1 base respectively, with 21 bases between them. Germline loops: CDR1 SGHNT, CDR2 YYREEE (reference sequence). The CDR3 protein is CASSKDTPLGSSYEQYF. CDR3 coding DNA: TGTGCCAGCAGCAAGGACACCCCCCTTGGTAGTTCCTACGAGCAGTACTTC.

The table lists this clone with a few counts. This rearrangement joins TRBV5-6 to TRBJ1-2; 10 nucleotides align to TRBD1. Per germline, CDR1 SGHDT and CDR2 YYEEEE. This CDR3 is built from 18 residues. The junction had 18 bases not matched to a gene; V was cut back by 6 bases and J by 4 bases. CDR3: CASTPQSGTGVGLYGYTF. Written as DNA, the CDR3 is TGTGCCAGCACCCCCCAGTCCGGGACAGGGGTGGGGCTCTATGGCTACACCTTC.

There are many counts of this clone. This chain connects TRBV19 to TRBJ1-5; tentative D call: TRBD1 (6 bases). The V gene lost 5 bases and the J gene lost 7 bases, with 18 bases spanning the gap. The CDR3 runs to 15 residues. The germline gives CDR1 LNHDA, CDR2 SQIVND (reference sequence). Here the CDR3 reads CASSLEGGGRQPQHF. DNA of the CDR3: TGTGCCAGTAGTCTCGAGGGGGGGGGCAGGCAGCCCCAGCATTTT. Full variable domain (outside the CDR3, taken from reference TRBV19 and TRBJ1-5): DGGITQSPKYLFRKEGQNVTLSCEQNLNHDAMYWYRQDPGQGLRLIYYSQIVNDFQKGDIAEGYSVSREKKESFPLTVTSAQKNPTAFYLCASSLEGGGRQPQHFGDGTRLSIL.